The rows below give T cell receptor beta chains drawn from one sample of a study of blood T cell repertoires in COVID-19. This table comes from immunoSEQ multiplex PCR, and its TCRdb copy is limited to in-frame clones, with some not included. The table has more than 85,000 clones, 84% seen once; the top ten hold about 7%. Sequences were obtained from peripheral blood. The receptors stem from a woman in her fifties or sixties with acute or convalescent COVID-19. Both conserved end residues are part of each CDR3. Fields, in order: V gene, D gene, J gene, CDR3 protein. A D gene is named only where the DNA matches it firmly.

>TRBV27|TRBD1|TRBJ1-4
CASSPWTGAAEMFF
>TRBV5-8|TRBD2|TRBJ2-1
CASSLQWGGSYNEQFF
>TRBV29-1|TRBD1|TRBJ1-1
CSVEQGVNTEAFF
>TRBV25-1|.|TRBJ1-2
CASSPPGGGHHGYTF
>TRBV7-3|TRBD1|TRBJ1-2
CASSYRQGDGYTF
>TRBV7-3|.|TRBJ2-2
CASSLIPSRVTGELFF
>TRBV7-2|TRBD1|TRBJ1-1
CASSTNRGHTEAFF
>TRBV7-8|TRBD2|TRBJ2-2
CASSLEIFLGSGLAGAGELFF
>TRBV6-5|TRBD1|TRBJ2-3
CASSLNRGALDTQYF
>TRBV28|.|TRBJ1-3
CASSLGGSEGNTIYF
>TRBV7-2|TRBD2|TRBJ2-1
CASSLGTLAGGLNEQFF
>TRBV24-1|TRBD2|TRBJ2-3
CATKAGVSTDTQYF
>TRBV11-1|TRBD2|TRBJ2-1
CASSPTLAGGYNEQFF
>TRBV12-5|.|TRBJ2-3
CASVEAGSTDTQYF
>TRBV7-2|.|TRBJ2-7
CASSLQVEQYF
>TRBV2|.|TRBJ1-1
CASRKVGPPEAFF
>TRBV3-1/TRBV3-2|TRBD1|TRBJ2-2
CASSQTDRAAGELFF
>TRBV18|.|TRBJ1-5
CASSPTGTQGPQHF
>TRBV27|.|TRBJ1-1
CASSLSGTVTEAFF
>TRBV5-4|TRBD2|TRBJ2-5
CASSPSGGETQYF